Listed below are T cell receptor beta chains from one sample, sequenced in a study of beta chain features in type 1 diabetes. Some clones are missing from TCRdb's copy, which holds only in-frame ones; the method was immunoSEQ multiplex PCR. This sample has fewer than 150,000 clones, with 6.5% to 8.5% found just once. The sequencing input was central memory CD4+ T cells from blood. The receptors originated from a woman in her 30s in good health. The CDR3 runs from the conserved cysteine through the conserved F or W. D genes are given only for firm matches. Not every row has a clone size; where given, it reads once, few, many or a size class.

v_gene	d_gene	j_gene	abundance	CDR3aa	CDR3nt
TRBV7-9	TRBD2	TRBJ2-6	many	CASSSRLAASGANVLTF	TGTGCCAGCAGCTCGAGACTAGCGGCCTCTGGGGCCAACGTCCTGACTTTC
TRBV7-3	-	TRBJ1-3	-	CASSLEDGNTIYF	TGTGCCAGCAGCTTAGAGGATGGAAACACCATATATTTT
TRBV29-1	TRBD2	TRBJ2-1	many	CSVLAGVVNEQFF	TGCAGCGTCCTAGCGGGAGTCGTCAATGAGCAGTTCTTC
TRBV4-2	-	TRBJ2-2	-	CASSPKAGANTGELFF	TGTGCCAGCAGCCCAAAAGCGGGTGCGAACACCGGGGAGCTGTTTTTT
TRBV5-5	TRBD2	TRBJ2-4	-	CASSFAGGPKNIQYF	TGTGCCAGCAGCTTTGCGGGAGGTCCCAAAAACATTCAGTACTTC
TRBV14	-	TRBJ1-1	few	CASSQDTNTEAFF	TGTGCCAGCAGCCAAGACACAAACACTGAAGCTTTCTTT
TRBV7-3	-	TRBJ2-1	few	CASSSYSTSYNEQFF	TGTGCCAGCAGCTCCTATAGTACTTCCTACAATGAGCAGTTCTTC
TRBV9	-	TRBJ2-5	-	CASSPDGIAGETQYF	TGTGCCAGCAGCCCCGACGGGATCGCTGGGGAGACCCAGTACTTC
TRBV19	TRBD1	TRBJ2-5	few	CATLSRDRGGETQYF	TGTGCCACCCTGTCCCGGGACAGGGGCGGGGAGACCCAGTACTTC
TRBV9	-	TRBJ1-3	many	CASSVGSSGNTIYF	TGTGCCAGCAGCGTAGGGAGCTCCGGAAACACCATATATTTT
TRBV28	TRBD2	TRBJ2-7	many	CASSHLAGAYEQYF	TGTGCCAGCAGTCACCTAGCGGGAGCCTACGAGCAGTACTTC
TRBV2	-	TRBJ2-2	few	CASRLDSRFSGELFF	TGTGCCAGCAGATTGGACTCCCGGTTTTCCGGGGAGCTGTTTTTT
TRBV4-3	TRBD2	TRBJ2-7	few	CASSQDQTSGIYEQYF	TGCGCCAGCAGCCAAGATCAGACTAGCGGGATATACGAGCAGTACTTC
TRBV6-4	TRBD1	TRBJ2-7	-	CASSLGTASYEQYF	TGTGCCAGCAGCCTCGGGACAGCCTCCTACGAGCAGTACTTC
TRBV18	TRBD2	TRBJ2-7	-	CAGSPVREGEQYF	TGTGCCGGCTCACCGGTGCGGGAGGGCGAGCAGTACTTC
TRBV7-9	TRBD1	TRBJ2-5	-	CASNDRESETQYF	TGTGCCAGCAACGACAGGGAGTCCGAGACCCAGTACTTC
TRBV7-3	-	TRBJ1-1	few	CASSATGNTEAFF	TGTGCCAGCAGCGCGACAGGGAACACTGAAGCTTTCTTT
TRBV5-1	TRBD1	TRBJ2-6	-	CASSLGGQISGANVLTF	TGCGCCAGCAGCTTGGGGGGACAGATCTCTGGGGCCAACGTCCTGACTTTC
TRBV2	TRBD2	TRBJ2-5	many	CASYSMGTSAKETQYF	TGTGCCAGCTATAGTATGGGGACTAGCGCGAAAGAGACCCAGTACTTC
TRBV5-1	-	TRBJ2-1	-	CASSILAAASNEQFF	TGCGCCAGCAGCATACTAGCCGCCGCTAGCAATGAGCAGTTCTTC
TRBV4-3	TRBD1	TRBJ2-4	few	CASSQERQGRHIQYF	TGCGCCAGCAGCCAAGAGAGACAGGGGCGACACATTCAGTACTTC
TRBV5-6	-	TRBJ1-1	-	CASSLLQGGHGTEAFF	TGTGCCAGCAGCTTGCTACAGGGCGGGCATGGCACTGAAGCTTTCTTT
TRBV28	-	TRBJ2-3	few	CASRQGEDTQYF	TGTGCCAGCAGACAAGGGGAAGATACGCAGTATTTT
TRBV7-3	-	TRBJ2-3	few	CASSSQPGFTDTQYF	TGTGCCAGCAGTTCTCAACCGGGGTTCACAGATACGCAGTATTTT
TRBV2	-	TRBJ1-2	-	CASRTGTRFQASYGYTF	TGTGCCAGCAGAACAGGGACCCGATTTCAGGCCAGCTATGGCTACACCTTC